This T cell receptor beta chain was observed in a study of post-analysis software for immune sequencing data. Overall study findings and caveats: Controls' normalized Chao1 diversity significantly exceeded that of multiple sclerosis patients. Higher frequency in patients than in controls was seen for about five TRBV segments, with TRBV5-6, TRBV5-1 and TRBV20-1 among them.

The CDR3 runs to 13 residues. Germline-derived CDR1 and CDR2 are SQVTM and ANQGSEA. Presence of unique molecular identifiers characterized the TCR beta cDNA libraries. TCRdb itself ran the PCR reads through MiXCR, one entry per CDR3 protein. The sample has about 400,000 distinct CDR3 sequences; around 33% are singletons. With regard to this clonotype: Its target is unknown.

Input material: blood. This clonotype was sampled from a girl aged 10-17 years with multiple sclerosis. V usage is TRBV29-1 and J usage is TRBJ2-5; D remains unclear. Judging by the DNA end, TRBJ2-7 fits better; the J call may be wrong. The CDR3 nucleotides read TGCAGCGTTGCGGCTCTCCACAGCTACGAGCAGTACTTC. Residues: CSVAALHSYEQYF.